The sample holds many counts of the clone carrying this T cell receptor (beta chain). These data originate in a study of T-cell reconstitution after alpha-beta-depleted transplantation in children. Unique molecular identifiers featured in how the TCRbeta library was prepared. TCRdb re-derived calls from the PCR reads in MiXCR, one entry per CDR3 protein. The sample consists of 90,000 to 95,000 distinct CDR3 sequences, 12% of them appearing once. The germline CDR1 and CDR2 sequences are MGHDK and SYGVNS. The V and J ends lost 6 bases and 1 base, in that order; junction bases with no gene match: 9. The CDR3 length is 16 residues.

The source is a human donor who donated a stem cell graft to a child with inherited bone marrow failure. The V and J genes are TRBV25-1 and TRBJ2-1, with 7 bases that match TRBD2. Sequences were derived from PBMCs from the stem cell graft donor, sampled from the stem cell graft. CDR3 DNA: TGTGCCAGCAGGACCGAGGCGGGAGCATCCTACAATGAGCAGTTCTTC. Residues: CASRTEAGASYNEQFF. Full variable domain (remainder filled in from reference TRBV25-1 and TRBJ2-1): EADIYQTPRYLVIGTGKKITLECSQTMGHDKMYWYQQDPGMELHLIHYSYGVNSTEKGDLSSESTVSRIRTEHFPLTLESARPSHTSQYLCASRTEAGASYNEQFFGPGTRLTVL.